This T cell receptor (beta chain) was identified during a study of identical twins. TCRdb reanalysed the 5' RACE reads using MiXCR and keeps one entry per CDR3 protein. The data hold 420,000 or so distinct CDR3 sequences, with roughly 20% observed a single time. This TCR was recovered from a man between 50 and 59 years old in good health. Source material: naive T cells sorted from blood.

DNA for the CDR3: TGTGCCAGCTCTTTGGCTAGCGGGGCCCACACAGATACGCAGTATTTT. It translates to CASSLASGAHTDTQYF. The gene calls are TRBV6-1 and TRBJ2-3, with 9 bases fitting TRBD2. The CDR3 consists of 16 residues. Germline V gene sequence: CDR1 MNHNS, CDR2 SASEGT. Trimming cost V 8 bases and J 2 bases; bases outside gene matches: 11.